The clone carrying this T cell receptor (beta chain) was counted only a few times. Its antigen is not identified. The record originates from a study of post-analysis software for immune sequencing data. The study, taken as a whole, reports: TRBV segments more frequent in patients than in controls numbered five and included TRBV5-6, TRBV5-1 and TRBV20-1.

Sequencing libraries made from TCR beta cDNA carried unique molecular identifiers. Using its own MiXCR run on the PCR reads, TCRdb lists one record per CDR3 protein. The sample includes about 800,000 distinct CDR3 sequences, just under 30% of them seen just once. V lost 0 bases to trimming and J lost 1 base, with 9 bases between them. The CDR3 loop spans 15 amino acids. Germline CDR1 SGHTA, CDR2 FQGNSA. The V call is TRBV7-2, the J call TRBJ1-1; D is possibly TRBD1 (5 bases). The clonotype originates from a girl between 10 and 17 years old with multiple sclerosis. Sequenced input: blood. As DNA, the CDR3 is TGTGCCAGCAGCTTAGCGGGGGGAACGAACACTGAAGCTTTCTTT. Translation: CASSLAGGTNTEAFF.